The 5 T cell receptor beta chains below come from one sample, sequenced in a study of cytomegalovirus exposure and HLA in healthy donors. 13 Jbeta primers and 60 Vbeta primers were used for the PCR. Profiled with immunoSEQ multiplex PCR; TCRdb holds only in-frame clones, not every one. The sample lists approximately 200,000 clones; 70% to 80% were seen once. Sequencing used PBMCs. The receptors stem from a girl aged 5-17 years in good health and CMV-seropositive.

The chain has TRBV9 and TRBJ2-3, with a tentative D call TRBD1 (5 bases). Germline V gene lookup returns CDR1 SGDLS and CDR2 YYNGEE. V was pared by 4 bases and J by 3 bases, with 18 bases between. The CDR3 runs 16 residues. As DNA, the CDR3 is TGTGCCAGCAGCCCACGTGGGGCAGGGTTTACAGATACGCAGTATTTT. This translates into CASSPRGAGFTDTQYF.

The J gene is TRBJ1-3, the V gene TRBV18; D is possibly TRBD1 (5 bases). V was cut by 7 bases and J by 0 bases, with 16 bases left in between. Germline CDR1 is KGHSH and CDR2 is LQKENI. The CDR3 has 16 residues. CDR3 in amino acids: CASLNNRQISGNTIYF. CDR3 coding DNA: TGTGCCAGCTTAAACAACCGACAGATCTCTGGAAACACCATATATTTT.

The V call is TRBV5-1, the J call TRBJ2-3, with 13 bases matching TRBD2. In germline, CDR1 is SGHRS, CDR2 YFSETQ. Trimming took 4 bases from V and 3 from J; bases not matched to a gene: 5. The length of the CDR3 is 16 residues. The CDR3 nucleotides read TGCGCCAGCAGCGGAACTAGCGGGGGGGCGACAGATACGCAGTATTTT. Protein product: CASSGTSGGATDTQYF.

The CDR3: CASSRDRAGEQYF. As DNA, the CDR3 is TGTGCCAGCTCACGGGACAGGGCAGGCGAGCAGTACTTC. This chain connects TRBV18 to TRBJ2-7, with 9 bases aligning to TRBD1. The V gene end was trimmed by 4 bases and the J gene end by 6 bases; junction bases not matched to a gene: 4. The CDR3 has 13 residues. Germline V gene lookup returns CDR1 KGHSH and CDR2 LQKENI.

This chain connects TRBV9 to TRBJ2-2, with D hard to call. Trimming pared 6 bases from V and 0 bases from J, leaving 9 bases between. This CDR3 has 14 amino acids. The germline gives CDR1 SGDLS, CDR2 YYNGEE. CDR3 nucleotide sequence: TGTGCCAGCAATCCTAGTACGAACACCGGGGAGCTGTTTTTT. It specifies CASNPSTNTGELFF.